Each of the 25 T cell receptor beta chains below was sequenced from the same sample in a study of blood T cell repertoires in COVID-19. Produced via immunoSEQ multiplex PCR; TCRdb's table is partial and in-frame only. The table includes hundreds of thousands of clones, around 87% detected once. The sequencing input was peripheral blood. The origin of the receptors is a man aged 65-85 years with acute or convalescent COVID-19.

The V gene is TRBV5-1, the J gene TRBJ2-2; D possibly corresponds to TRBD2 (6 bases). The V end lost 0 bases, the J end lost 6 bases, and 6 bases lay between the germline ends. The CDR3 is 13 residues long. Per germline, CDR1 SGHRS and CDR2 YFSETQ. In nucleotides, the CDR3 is TGCGCCAGCAGCTTGGGGGGGGCCGGGGAGCTGTTTTTT. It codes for CASSLGGAGELFF.

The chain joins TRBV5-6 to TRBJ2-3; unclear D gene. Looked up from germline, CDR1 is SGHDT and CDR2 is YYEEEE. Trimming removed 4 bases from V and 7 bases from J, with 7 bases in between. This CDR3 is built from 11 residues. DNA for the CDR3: TGTGCCAGCAGCGTATATTATACGCAGTATTTT. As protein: CASSVYYTQYF.

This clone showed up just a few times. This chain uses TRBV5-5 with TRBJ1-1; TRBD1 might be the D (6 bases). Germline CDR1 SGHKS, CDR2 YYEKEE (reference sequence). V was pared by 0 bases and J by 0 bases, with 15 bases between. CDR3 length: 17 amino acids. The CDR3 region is CASSLETGPILNTEAFF. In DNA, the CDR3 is TGTGCCAGCAGCTTGGAGACAGGACCAATCTTGAACACTGAAGCTTTCTTT.

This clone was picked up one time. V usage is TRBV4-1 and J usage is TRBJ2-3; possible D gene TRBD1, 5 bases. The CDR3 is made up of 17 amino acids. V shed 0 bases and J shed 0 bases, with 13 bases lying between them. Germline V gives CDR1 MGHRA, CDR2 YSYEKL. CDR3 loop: CASSQEVGLLSTDTQYF. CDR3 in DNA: TGCGCCAGCAGCCAAGAGGTGGGGCTGCTTAGCACAGATACGCAGTATTTT.

CDR3 DNA: TGTGCCAGCACCCCGCGGGGAGGCACCCACTATGGCTACACCTTC. It is translated as CASTPRGGTHYGYTF. The J gene is TRBJ1-2, the V gene TRBV6-2 or TRBV6-3; D remains unclear. Trimming removed 7 bases at V and 3 bases at J, with 18 bases between. The germline V gene has CDR1 MNHEY and CDR2 SVGEGT. This CDR3 has 15 residues.

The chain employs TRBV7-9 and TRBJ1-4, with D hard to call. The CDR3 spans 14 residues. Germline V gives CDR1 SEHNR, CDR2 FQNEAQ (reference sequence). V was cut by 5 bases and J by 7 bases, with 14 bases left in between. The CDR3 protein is CASSRKVGVEKLFF. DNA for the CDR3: TGTGCCAGCAGCCGGAAGGTCGGGGTTGAAAAACTGTTTTTT.

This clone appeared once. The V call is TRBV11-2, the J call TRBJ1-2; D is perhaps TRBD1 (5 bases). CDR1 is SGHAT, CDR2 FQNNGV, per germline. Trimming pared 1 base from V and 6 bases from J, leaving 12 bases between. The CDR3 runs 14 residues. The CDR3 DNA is TGTGCCAGCAGCTTAGTCGGCCAGGGTGATGGCTACACCTTC. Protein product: CASSLVGQGDGYTF. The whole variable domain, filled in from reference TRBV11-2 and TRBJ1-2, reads EAGVAQSPRYKIIEKRQSVAFWCNPISGHATLYWYQQILGQGPKLLIQFQNNGVVDDSQLPKDRFSAERLKGVDSTLKIQPAKLEDSAVYLCASSLVGQGDGYTFGSGTRLTVV.

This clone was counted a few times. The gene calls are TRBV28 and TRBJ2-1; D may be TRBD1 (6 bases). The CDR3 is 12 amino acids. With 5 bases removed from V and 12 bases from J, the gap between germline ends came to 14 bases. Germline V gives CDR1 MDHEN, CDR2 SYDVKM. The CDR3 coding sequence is TGTGCCAGCAGTACGGACAGTGGCTGGCAGTTCTTC. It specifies CASSTDSGWQFF.

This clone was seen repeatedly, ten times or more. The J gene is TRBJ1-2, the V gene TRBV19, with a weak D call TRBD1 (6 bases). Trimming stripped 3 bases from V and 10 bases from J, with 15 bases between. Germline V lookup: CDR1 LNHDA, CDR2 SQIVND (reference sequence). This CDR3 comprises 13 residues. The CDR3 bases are TGTGCCAGTAGTATCGAGGGGGAGAAACTCTACACCTTC. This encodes CASSIEGEKLYTF.

CDR3 loop: CASTLLGLQETQYF. The DNA of the CDR3 is TGCGCCAGCACCCTATTGGGGCTTCAAGAGACCCAGTACTTC. The V gene is TRBV5-1, the J gene TRBJ2-5, with TRBD1 as a possible D gene (5 bases). Germline-derived CDR1 and CDR2 are SGHRS and YFSETQ. This CDR3 is 14 amino acids long. Trimming left V 6 bases short and J 2 bases short, with 14 bases between. Variable domain in full (rest from reference TRBV5-1 and TRBJ2-5): KAGVTQTPRYLIKTRGQQVTLSCSPISGHRSVSWYQQTPGQGLQFLFEYFSETQRNKGNFPGRFSGRQFSNSRSEMNVSTLELGDSALYLCASTLLGLQETQYFGPGTRLLVL.

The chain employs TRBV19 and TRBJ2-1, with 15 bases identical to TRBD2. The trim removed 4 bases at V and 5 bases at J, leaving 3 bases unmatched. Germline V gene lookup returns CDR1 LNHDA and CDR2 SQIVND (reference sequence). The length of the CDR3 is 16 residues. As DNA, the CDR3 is TGTGCCAGTAGTAGAGGACTAGCGGGAGGGAACAATGAGCAGTTCTTC. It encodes CASSRGLAGGNNEQFF.

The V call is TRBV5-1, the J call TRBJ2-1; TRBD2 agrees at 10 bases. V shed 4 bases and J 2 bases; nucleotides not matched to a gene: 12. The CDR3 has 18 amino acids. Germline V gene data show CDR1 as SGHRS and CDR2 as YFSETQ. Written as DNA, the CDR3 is TGCGCCAGCAGCCTGGGCCTCCTAGCGGGAGCAGCCTACAATGAGCAGTTCTTC. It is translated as CASSLGLLAGAAYNEQFF.

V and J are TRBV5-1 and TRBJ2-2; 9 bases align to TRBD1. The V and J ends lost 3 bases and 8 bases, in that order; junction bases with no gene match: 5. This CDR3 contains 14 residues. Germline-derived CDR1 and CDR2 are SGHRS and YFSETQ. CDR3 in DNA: TGCGCCAGCAGCTCTGGACAGGGGTCGGGGGAGCTGTTTTTT. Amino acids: CASSSGQGSGELFF.

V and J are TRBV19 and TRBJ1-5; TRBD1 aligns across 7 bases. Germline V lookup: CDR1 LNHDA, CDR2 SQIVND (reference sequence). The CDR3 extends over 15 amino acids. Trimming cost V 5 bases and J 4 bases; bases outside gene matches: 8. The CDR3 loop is CASSGWGTENQPQHF. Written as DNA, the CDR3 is TGTGCCAGTAGTGGGTGGGGGACAGAAAATCAGCCCCAGCATTTT.

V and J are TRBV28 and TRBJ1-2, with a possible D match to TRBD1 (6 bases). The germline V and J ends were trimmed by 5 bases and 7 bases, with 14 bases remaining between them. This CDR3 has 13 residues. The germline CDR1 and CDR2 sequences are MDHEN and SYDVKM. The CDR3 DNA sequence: TGTGCCAGCAGTGGGGGCTTGGATAGTGGCTACACCTTC. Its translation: CASSGGLDSGYTF.

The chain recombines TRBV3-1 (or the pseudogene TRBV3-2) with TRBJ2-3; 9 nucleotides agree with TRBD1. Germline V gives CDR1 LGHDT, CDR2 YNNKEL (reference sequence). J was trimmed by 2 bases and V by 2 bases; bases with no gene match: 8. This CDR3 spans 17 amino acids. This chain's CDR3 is CASSQLRTGVHTDTQYF. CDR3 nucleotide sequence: TGTGCCAGCAGCCAACTTCGGACAGGGGTACACACAGATACGCAGTATTTT.

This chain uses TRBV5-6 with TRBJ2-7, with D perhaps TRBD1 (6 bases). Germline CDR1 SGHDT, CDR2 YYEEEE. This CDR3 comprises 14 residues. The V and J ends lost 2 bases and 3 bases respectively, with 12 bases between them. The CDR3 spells CASSFRDILYEQYF. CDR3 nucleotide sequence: TGTGCCAGCAGCTTCCGGGACATACTCTACGAGCAGTACTTC.

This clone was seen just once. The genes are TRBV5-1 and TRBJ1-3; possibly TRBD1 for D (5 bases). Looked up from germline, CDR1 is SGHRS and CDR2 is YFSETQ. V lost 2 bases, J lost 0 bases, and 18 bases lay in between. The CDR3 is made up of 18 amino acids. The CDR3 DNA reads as TGCGCCAGCAGCTTAAAAATGAATACAGGTGGCTCTGGAAACACCATATATTTT. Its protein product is CASSLKMNTGGSGNTIYF.

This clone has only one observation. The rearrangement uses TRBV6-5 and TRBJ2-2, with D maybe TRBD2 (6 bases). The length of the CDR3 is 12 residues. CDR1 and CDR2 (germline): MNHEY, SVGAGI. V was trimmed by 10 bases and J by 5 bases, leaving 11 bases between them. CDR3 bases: TGTGCCATCGTAGCGGAGACCGGGGAGCTGTTTTTT. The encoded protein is CAIVAETGELFF.

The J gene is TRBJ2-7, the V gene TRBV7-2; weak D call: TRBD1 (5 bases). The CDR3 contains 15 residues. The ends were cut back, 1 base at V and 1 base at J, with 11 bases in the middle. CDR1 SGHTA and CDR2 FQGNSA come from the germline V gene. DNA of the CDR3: TGTGCCAGCAGCTTAGAATCTGGGGCTTCCTACGAGCAGTACTTC. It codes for CASSLESGASYEQYF.

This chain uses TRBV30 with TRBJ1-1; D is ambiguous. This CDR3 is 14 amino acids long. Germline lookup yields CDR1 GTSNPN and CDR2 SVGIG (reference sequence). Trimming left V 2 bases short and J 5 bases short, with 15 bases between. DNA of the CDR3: TGTGCCTGGAGTAGCCGCCAGAGGTCGACTGAAGCTTTCTTT. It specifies CAWSSRQRSTEAFF.

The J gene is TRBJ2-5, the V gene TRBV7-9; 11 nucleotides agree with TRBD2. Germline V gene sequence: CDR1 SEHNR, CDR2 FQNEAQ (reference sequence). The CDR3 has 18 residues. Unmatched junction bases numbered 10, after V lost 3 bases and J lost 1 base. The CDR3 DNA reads TGTGCCAGCAGCTTCTTCCTGACTAGCGGGGACCTCCAAGAGACCCAGTACTTC. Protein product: CASSFFLTSGDLQETQYF.

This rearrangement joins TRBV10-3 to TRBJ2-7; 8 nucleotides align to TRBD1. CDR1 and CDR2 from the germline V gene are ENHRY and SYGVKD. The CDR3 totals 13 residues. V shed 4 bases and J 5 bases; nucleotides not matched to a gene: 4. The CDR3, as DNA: TGTGCCATCAGTGGGACAGGGTCCCACGAGCAGTACTTC. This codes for CAISGTGSHEQYF.

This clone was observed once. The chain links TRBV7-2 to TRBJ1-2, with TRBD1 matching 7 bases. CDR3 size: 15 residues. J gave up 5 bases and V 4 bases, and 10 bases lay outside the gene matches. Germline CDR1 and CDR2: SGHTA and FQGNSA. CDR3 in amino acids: CASSSPETGRYGYTF. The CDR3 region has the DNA TGTGCCAGCAGCTCCCCGGAGACAGGGAGGTATGGCTACACCTTC.

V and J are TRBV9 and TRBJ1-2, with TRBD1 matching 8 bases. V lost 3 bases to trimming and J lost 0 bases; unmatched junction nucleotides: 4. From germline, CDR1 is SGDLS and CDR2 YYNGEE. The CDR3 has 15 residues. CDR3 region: CASSATGGANYGYTF. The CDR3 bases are TGTGCCAGCAGCGCCACAGGGGGAGCTAACTATGGCTACACCTTC.